A single sample is the source of the 9 T cell receptor beta chains below, sequenced in a study of T cell repertoires in cytomegalovirus infection. Their antigens remain unidentified. Each CDR3 protein is one row after TCRdb ran MiXCR on the reads. The sample includes around 570,000 distinct CDR3 sequences, 40% seen only once; the top ten take about 48%. Sequenced material: cultured PBMCs, taken from culture after CMV antigen stimulation. The receptors come from a human donor in good health (CMV status not recorded). Some clones in this sample may be carry-over from other donors' samples.

This clonotype was detected only a few times. The chain uses TRBV7-2 and TRBJ2-5, with 7 bases that match TRBD2. CDR1 and CDR2 from the germline V gene are SGHTA and FQGNSA. Germline trimming cut 7 bases from V and 7 bases from J; bases unmatched to any gene: 18. This CDR3 comprises 16 residues. This CDR3 reads CASIPQGAGTPGTQYF. The CDR3 DNA sequence: TGTGCCAGCATCCCCCAGGGAGCGGGGACCCCAGGGACCCAGTACTTC.

In its sample, this clonotype was seen a few times. The chain links TRBV7-6 to TRBJ2-2; D remains ambiguous. The CDR3 totals 14 residues. Germline V gene sequence: CDR1 SGHVS, CDR2 FNYEAQ. The V gene lost 0 bases and the J gene lost 13 bases, with 15 bases spanning the gap. The CDR3 here is CASSLAPARRVLFF. In DNA, the CDR3 is TGTGCCAGCAGCTTAGCGCCCGCCCGCCGTGTGCTGTTTTTT. The complete variable domain, with remaining parts taken from reference TRBV7-6 and TRBJ2-2, reads GAGVSQSPRYKVTKRGQDVALRCDPISGHVSLYWYRQALGQGPEFLTYFNYEAQQDKSGLPNDRFSAERPEGSISTLTIQRTEQRDSAMYRCASSLAPARRVLFFGEGSRLTVL.

CDR3 DNA: TGTGCCAGTAGTCCGTTATCCAGCTCCTACAATGAGCAGTTCTTC. Its translation: CASSPLSSSYNEQFF. The V and J genes are TRBV19 and TRBJ2-1; D remains unclear. The V gene's germline CDR1 is LNHDA and CDR2 SQIVND (reference sequence). Trimming took 5 bases from V and 0 from J, leaving 11 bases between them. CDR3 length equals 15 residues.

As concerns this clonotype: This clone may be a read error of a much larger clone one base away. The chain couples TRBV7-8 to TRBJ2-3; 12 bases agree with TRBD2. This CDR3 region has 20 residues. Germline CDR1 and CDR2: SGHVS and FQNEAQ. In DNA, the CDR3 is TGTGCCAGCGGCTTGAAAGGACAGGGACTAGCGGGTGCCCTCACAGATACGCAGTATTTT. It is translated as CASGLKGQGLAGALTDTQYF.

This clonotype was found a few times. The genes are TRBV4-1 and TRBJ2-7; TRBD2 is a possible D gene (6 bases). Germline lookup yields CDR1 MGHRA and CDR2 YSYEKL. The CDR3 has 14 residues. Trimming pared 4 bases from V and 0 bases from J, leaving 10 bases between. The CDR3 is CASSPGLTSYEQYF. CDR3 nucleotides: TGCGCCAGCAGCCCGGGACTTACCTCCTACGAGCAGTACTTC.

This clonotype has a handful of counts. The rearrangement uses TRBV7-9 and TRBJ2-2, with a tentative D call TRBD2 (6 bases). Germline loops: CDR1 SEHNR, CDR2 FQNEAQ (reference sequence). There are 17 residues in the CDR3. V was shortened by 9 bases and J by 1 base, with 21 bases between the two germline ends. The CDR3 here is CASDVWDSGVNTGELFF. The DNA for the CDR3 is TGTGCCAGTGACGTGTGGGATAGCGGTGTGAACACCGGGGAGCTGTTTTTT.

V usage is TRBV7-9 and J usage is TRBJ2-2; D ambiguous. CDR1 is SEHNR and CDR2 is FQNEAQ in the germline V gene (reference sequence). There are 14 residues in the CDR3. Between the trimmed V and J ends, which lost 11 bases and 0 bases, there was a span of 13 bases. CDR3 amino acids: CAAIRPPNTGELFF. CDR3 bases: TGTGCCGCCATCCGCCCCCCGAACACCGGGGAGCTGTTTTTT. Drawing the rest from reference TRBV7-9 and TRBJ2-2, the complete variable domain is DTGVSQNPRHKITKRGQNVTFRCDPISEHNRLYWYRQTLGQGPEFLTYFQNEAQLEKSRLLSDRFSAERPKGSFSTLEIQRTEQGDSAMYLCAAIRPPNTGELFFGEGSRLTVL.

This clonotype appeared a few times. The chain employs TRBV6-2 or TRBV6-3 and TRBJ2-7; no firm D call. The CDR3 spans 11 residues. Germline CDR1 MNHEY, CDR2 SVGEGT. The ends were cut back, 5 bases at V and 4 bases at J, with 6 bases in the middle. The CDR3 spells CASSTNYEQYF. The CDR3 region has the DNA TGTGCCAGCAGTACCAATTACGAGCAGTACTTC.

This clonotype was seen ten or more times. The V call is TRBV5-1, the J call TRBJ1-1, with TRBD1 matching 7 bases. The CDR3 spans 14 residues. Germline V lookup: CDR1 SGHRS, CDR2 YFSETQ. Trimming took 4 bases from V and 1 from J; bases not matched to a gene: 4. In nucleotides, the CDR3 is TGCGCCAGCAGCCACCGACAGGGGAACACTGAAGCTTTCTTT. Protein sequence: CASSHRQGNTEAFF.